A single sample is the source of the 28 T cell receptor beta chains below, sequenced in a study of cytomegalovirus exposure and HLA in healthy donors. The PCR was carried out with 60 Vbeta primers and 13 Jbeta primers. Measured with immunoSEQ multiplex PCR; TCRdb has only the in-frame clones, and not every one. The table records about 100,000 clones, 79% of them present only once. Sequencing was carried out using PBMCs. These receptors all come from a female donor in good health and CMV-seropositive.

The V and J genes are TRBV2 and TRBJ1-2; tentatively, D is TRBD1 (5 bases). This CDR3 spans 14 amino acids. V lost 10 bases and J 7 bases, leaving 22 bases between the germline ends. Per the germline V gene, CDR1 is SNHLY and CDR2 is FYNNEI. The CDR3 spells CATGGRGLYGGYTF. The CDR3, as DNA: TGTGCCACCGGGGGAAGGGGATTGTACGGTGGCTACACCTTC.

The rearrangement joins TRBV11-3 to TRBJ2-3; TRBD2 might be the D (6 bases). The CDR3 covers 15 residues. Trimming stripped 5 bases from V and 2 bases from J, with 14 bases between. The germline gives CDR1 SGHNT, CDR2 YENEEA. The CDR3 region has the DNA TGTGCCAGCAGCGCACGCCCTAGCGACACAGATACGCAGTATTTT. Protein: CASSARPSDTDTQYF.

V is TRBV19 and J is TRBJ2-1, with 13 bases aligning to TRBD2. The V and J ends lost 2 bases and 6 bases, in that order; junction bases with no gene match: 4. The CDR3 has 16 amino acids. The V gene's germline CDR1 is LNHDA and CDR2 SQIVND (reference sequence). CDR3 coding DNA: TGTGCCAGTAGTATACCCACTAGCGGGAGGGCCAATGAGCAGTTCTTC. Translated: CASSIPTSGRANEQFF.

The sample holds one count of this clone. DNA of the CDR3: TGTGCCAGTAGTATAGACACAATGGTCACTGAAGCTTTCTTT. Protein product: CASSIDTMVTEAFF. The chain carries TRBV19 and TRBJ1-1; D not certain. V was pared by 0 bases and J by 4 bases, with 9 bases between. The CDR3 loop spans 14 amino acids. Germline CDR1 LNHDA, CDR2 SQIVND (reference sequence).

The rearrangement joins TRBV2 to TRBJ1-2, with D possibly being TRBD1 (5 bases). Germline CDR1 reads SNHLY; CDR2 reads FYNNEI. The CDR3 is 15 amino acids. The V end was cut by 3 bases, the J end by 1 base, with 12 bases between. The CDR3 bases are TGTGCCAGCAGTGAGGGGCGCCACCTTAACTATGGCTACACCTTC. Its translation: CASSEGRHLNYGYTF.

V usage is TRBV4-2 and J usage is TRBJ1-1; no reliable D call. From germline, CDR1 is LGHNA and CDR2 YNFKEQ. Trimming pared 0 bases from V and 11 bases from J, leaving 19 bases between. This CDR3 spans 15 amino acids. The CDR3 spells CASSQDGDSLMSAFF. The CDR3 coding sequence is TGTGCCAGCAGCCAAGATGGAGACTCCCTTATGTCGGCTTTCTTT.

The V and J genes are TRBV7-7 and TRBJ2-3; 7 bases line up with TRBD2. Germline lookup yields CDR1 SSHAT and CDR2 FNYEAQ (reference sequence). The CDR3 runs to 18 residues. V shed 5 bases and J 2 bases; nucleotides not matched to a gene: 16. CDR3 amino acids: CASSPGLGASGHTDTQYF. CDR3 coding DNA: TGTGCCAGCAGCCCCGGCCTTGGGGCTAGCGGACACACAGATACGCAGTATTTT.

The rearrangement uses TRBV21-1 and TRBJ1-1; the table's D call, TRBD1, has no DNA check behind it. TRBV21-1 is given as a pseudogene. This CDR3 is built from 17 residues. CDR3 coding DNA: TGTGCCAGCAGCAAAGCTGACCGGGACAGTGATTCCACTGAAGCTTTCTTT. Its protein product is CASSKADRDSDSTEAFF.

The V gene is TRBV6-6, the J gene TRBJ2-1; TRBD2 might be the D (6 bases). The CDR3 is made up of 16 amino acids. Germline-derived CDR1 and CDR2 are MNHNY and SVGAGI (reference sequence). Between the trimmed V and J ends, which lost 0 bases and 7 bases, there was a span of 16 bases. The CDR3 sequence is CASSYSRGPPENEQFF. The CDR3, as DNA: TGTGCCAGCAGTTACTCGCGGGGCCCACCTGAGAATGAGCAGTTCTTC.

The chain combines TRBV5-5 with TRBJ2-7, with 11 bases fitting TRBD2. CDR1 and CDR2 (germline): SGHKS, YYEKEE (reference sequence). The CDR3 totals 13 residues. With V trimmed by 4 bases and J by 8 bases, 5 bases remained unmatched. DNA for the CDR3: TGTGCCAGCAGCCTGACTAGCGGGACCCAGCAGTACTTC. This translates into CASSLTSGTQQYF.

V gene TRBV19 combines with J gene TRBJ2-2; the D gene is possibly TRBD1 (6 bases). V lost 4 bases and J lost 3, with 15 bases in between. The length of the CDR3 is 16 residues. Germline V gene sequence: CDR1 LNHDA, CDR2 SQIVND (reference sequence). The chain's CDR3 is CASSTTQGRYTGELFF. Here the CDR3 DNA reads TGTGCCAGTAGTACAACTCAGGGGCGATACACCGGGGAGCTGTTTTTT.

This chain connects TRBV9 to TRBJ2-1; 10 bases agree with TRBD2. Per germline, CDR1 SGDLS and CDR2 YYNGEE. This CDR3 spans 14 amino acids. J gave up 7 bases and V 3 bases, and 4 bases lay outside the gene matches. The CDR3 DNA sequence: TGTGCCAGCAGCGCTAGCGGGAGACGGAATGAGCAGTTCTTC. It is translated as CASSASGRRNEQFF.

The rearrangement joins TRBV6-5 to TRBJ2-1, with a tentative D call TRBD2 (6 bases). CDR1 and CDR2 (germline): MNHEY, SVGAGI. The CDR3 is 14 amino acids. V lost 4 bases and J 9 bases, leaving 16 bases between the germline ends. For the CDR3, the DNA is TGTGCCAGCAGTTCCCGGGTGACTAGTTTTGAGCAGTTCTTC. Protein: CASSSRVTSFEQFF.

The chain is built from TRBV7-8 and TRBJ2-7; 7 positions agree with TRBD1. The CDR3 runs to 16 residues. The junction had 15 bases not matched to a gene; V was cut back by 3 bases and J by 7 bases. Germline V CDR1 and CDR2: SGHVS, FQNEAQ. The CDR3, as DNA: TGTGCCAGCAGCTTCGCTGGACAGGCCAACTTTGGAGAGCAGTACTTC. It codes for CASSFAGQANFGEQYF.

This clone appeared a single time. V is TRBV10-3 and J is TRBJ2-2, with 9 bases fitting TRBD2. J gave up 6 bases and V 6 bases, and 2 bases lay outside the gene matches. CDR3 size: 13 residues. Germline loops: CDR1 ENHRY, CDR2 SYGVKD. The CDR3 is CAISEREAGELFF. The DNA for the CDR3 is TGTGCCATCAGCGAGCGGGAGGCCGGGGAGCTGTTTTTT.

The V call is TRBV18, the J call TRBJ2-5; TRBD1 might be the D (5 bases). With 3 bases removed from V and 5 bases from J, the gap between germline ends came to 13 bases. This CDR3 is built from 14 residues. Germline-derived CDR1 and CDR2 are KGHSH and LQKENI. This CDR3 is CASSPGQGWETQYF. CDR3 nucleotide sequence: TGTGCCAGCTCACCGGGCCAGGGATGGGAGACCCAGTACTTC.

V gene TRBV7-2 combines with J gene TRBJ2-7; 14 bases are shared with TRBD2. Germline V gives CDR1 SGHTA, CDR2 FQGNSA. CDR3 size: 16 residues. The trim removed 5 bases at V and 5 bases at J, leaving 8 bases unmatched. The CDR3 here is CASSPRLAGGSDEQYF. The CDR3, as DNA: TGTGCCAGCAGCCCACGACTAGCGGGAGGGTCTGACGAGCAGTACTTC.

The chain uses TRBV6-1 and TRBJ1-1; tentative D call: TRBD1 (5 bases). Germline V gives CDR1 MNHNS, CDR2 SASEGT. The CDR3 runs 14 residues. V shed 3 bases and J shed 6 bases, with 14 bases lying between them. The CDR3 reads CASSDFSGGAEAFF. CDR3 DNA sequence: TGTGCCAGCAGTGATTTCTCGGGGGGGGCTGAAGCTTTCTTT.

This rearrangement joins TRBV5-6 to TRBJ2-5; 9 nucleotides match TRBD2. After removal of 4 bases from V and 0 bases from J, the junction contained 7 bases not matched to a gene. In germline, CDR1 is SGHDT, CDR2 YYEEEE. There are 16 residues in the CDR3. DNA for the CDR3: TGTGCCAGCAGCCTCCGCGGGGGGGGGTACCAAGAGACCCAGTACTTC. As protein: CASSLRGGGYQETQYF.

The gene calls are TRBV5-1 and TRBJ2-1; 12 bases are a match to TRBD2. V dropped 3 bases and J dropped 6; count of bases not matched to a gene: 1. In germline, CDR1 is SGHRS, CDR2 YFSETQ. This CDR3 region has 14 residues. Written as DNA, the CDR3 is TGCGCCAGCAGCTCGGGACTAGCGGGCAATGAGCAGTTCTTC. Translating it yields CASSSGLAGNEQFF. Variable domain in full (rest from reference TRBV5-1 and TRBJ2-1): KAGVTQTPRYLIKTRGQQVTLSCSPISGHRSVSWYQQTPGQGLQFLFEYFSETQRNKGNFPGRFSGRQFSNSRSEMNVSTLELGDSALYLCASSSGLAGNEQFFGPGTRLTVL.

The chain's CDR3 is CAISSGLAKTYEQYF. CDR3 DNA: TGTGCCATCAGCTCCGGACTAGCAAAAACCTACGAGCAGTACTTC. V and J are TRBV10-3 and TRBJ2-7; 8 nucleotides line up with TRBD2. The CDR3 runs 15 residues. Germline V gene sequence: CDR1 ENHRY, CDR2 SYGVKD. Trimming cost V 6 bases and J 2 bases; bases outside gene matches: 9.

This chain links TRBV6-6 with TRBJ2-7; D gene ambiguous. Germline CDR1 MNHNY, CDR2 SVGAGI (reference sequence). V was clipped by 5 bases and J by 1 base, with 15 bases between them. The CDR3 is 15 residues long. The CDR3 nucleotides read TGTGCCAGCAGTCTCCTAGGCGCTCAGTCCTACGAGCAGTACTTC. It codes for CASSLLGAQSYEQYF.

The chain couples TRBV18 to TRBJ1-5; TRBD1 matches 7 bases. The CDR3 consists of 15 residues. The V and J ends lost 6 bases and 0 bases, in that order; junction bases with no gene match: 5. Germline CDR1 reads KGHSH; CDR2 reads LQKENI. CDR3 sequence (DNA): TGTGCCAGCTCTCTGACAGGGAATAGCAATCAGCCCCAGCATTTT. This encodes CASSLTGNSNQPQHF.

This clone was found a few times. The junction departs from germline at one end; a sequencing error may be responsible. The chain has TRBV7-9 and TRBJ2-5; 8 bases align to TRBD1. The CDR3 contains 16 residues. CDR1 is SEHNR, CDR2 FQNEAQ, per germline (reference sequence). CDR3 sequence (DNA): TGTTCCAGCAGCTTAAAAATGGGACAGGCGGGGGAGACCCAGTACTTC. This encodes CSSSLKMGQAGETQYF.

The genes are TRBV11-3 and TRBJ2-2, with a tentative D call TRBD1 (5 bases). The CDR3 length is 15 residues. Germline CDR1 SGHNT, CDR2 YENEEA. V lost 5 bases, J lost 0 bases, and 10 bases lay in between. The CDR3 DNA is TGTGCCAGCAGCCCAACAGGCGCGAACACCGGGGAGCTGTTTTTT. Translating gives CASSPTGANTGELFF.

Only a few counts were recorded for this clone. This chain uses TRBV12-5 with TRBJ2-5, with a weak D call TRBD2 (5 bases). The CDR3 loop spans 13 amino acids. V was trimmed by 1 base and J by 9 bases, leaving 12 bases between them. Germline loops: CDR1 LGHNT, CDR2 FRNRAP. The CDR3 here is CASGLALKAAQYF. The CDR3 nucleotides are TGTGCTAGTGGTTTGGCCTTAAAAGCGGCCCAGTACTTC.

The chain has TRBV4-3 and TRBJ1-2; a weak D match, TRBD1 (6 bases). The V gene lost 4 bases and the J gene lost 5 bases, with 20 bases spanning the gap. There are 16 residues in the CDR3. Germline CDR1 reads LGHNA; CDR2 reads YSLEER. The CDR3 loop is CASSPTWRTVEYGYTF. The CDR3 DNA follows: TGCGCCAGCAGCCCAACCTGGAGGACAGTAGAGTATGGCTACACCTTC.

The chain combines TRBV4-3 with TRBJ2-7, with TRBD2 as a possible D gene (6 bases). Trimming removed 0 bases at V and 4 bases at J, with 16 bases between. The V gene's germline CDR1 is LGHNA and CDR2 YSLEER. This CDR3 comprises 16 residues. The CDR3 DNA is TGCGCCAGCAGCCAAGATGGATGGCAGGGAGGATACGAGCAGTACTTC. Translated: CASSQDGWQGGYEQYF.